Listed here are 5 T cell receptor beta chains from one sample, sequenced in a study of breast tumors, draining lymph nodes, adjacent tissues. TCRdb fed the multiplex PCR reads into MiXCR, producing one record per CDR3 protein. Among 140,000 to 150,000 distinct CDR3 sequences, roughly 33% were seen once, and the ten largest hold about 2.3%. Axillary draining lymph nodes of breast cancer patients supplied the node samples. The sequencing sample was made of axillary lymph node tissue. The receptors were gathered from a female donor with breast cancer. Some clones in this sample may be carry-over from other donors' samples.

This clonotype was detected ten times or more. The V and J genes are TRBV18 and TRBJ1-1, with D possibly TRBD1 on 5 matching bases. The V end was cut by 2 bases, the J end by 4 bases, with 11 bases between. The CDR3 runs to 14 residues. Germline CDR1 reads KGHSH; CDR2 reads LQKENI. The CDR3 sequence: CASSPMGVGTEAFF. Here the CDR3 DNA reads TGTGCCAGCTCACCAATGGGGGTAGGCACTGAAGCTTTCTTT.

This clonotype came up many times. The gene calls are TRBV12-3 or TRBV12-4 and TRBJ1-2; tentatively, D is TRBD1 (6 bases). V was cut by 3 bases and J by 7 bases, with 12 bases left in between. The CDR3 contains 13 residues. Here the CDR3 DNA reads TGTGCCAGCAGTTTTGCAGGGGCGGGTGGCTACACCTTC. Protein: CASSFAGAGGYTF.

This clonotype was detected ten times or more. The chain is built from TRBV7-3 and TRBJ2-3; D uncertain. This CDR3 is 15 amino acids long. Trimming shortened V by 4 bases and J by 1 base, and 12 bases separated the two germline ends. From germline, CDR1 is SGHTA and CDR2 FQGTGA. The CDR3 DNA reads TGTGCCAGCAGCTCTACAAACTATCGCACAGATACGCAGTATTTT. It yields the protein CASSSTNYRTDTQYF.

Turning to this clonotype: A read error is possible here, since a much larger clone lies one base away. This chain uses TRBV5-4 with TRBJ2-1; a possible D gene is TRBD2 (6 bases). Looked up from germline, CDR1 is SGHNT and CDR2 is YYREEE (reference sequence). V lost 0 bases and J lost 4, with 11 bases in between. The CDR3 is 15 amino acids. The CDR3 DNA reads TGTGCCAGCAGCTTGGAGCGGGCGGCGTACAATGAGCAGTTCTTC. This codes for CASSLERAAYNEQFF. The whole variable domain, filled in from reference TRBV5-4 and TRBJ2-1, reads ETGVTQSPTHLIKTRGQQVTLRCSSQSGHNTVSWYQQALGQGPQFIFQYYREEENGRGNFPPRFSGLQFPNYSSELNVNALELDDSALYLCASSLERAAYNEQFFGPGTRLTVL.

This clonotype has a count of ten or more. The chain employs TRBV6-6 and TRBJ1-6, with D possibly being TRBD1 (5 bases). Trimming cost V 6 bases and J 10 bases, with 16 bases left between them. CDR1 is MNHNY, CDR2 SVGAGI, per germline (reference sequence). The CDR3 has 14 amino acids. CDR3 nucleotides: TGTGCCAGCAGCTTGGGACTCCAGAAGTCACCCCTCCACTTT. Its translation is CASSLGLQKSPLHF.